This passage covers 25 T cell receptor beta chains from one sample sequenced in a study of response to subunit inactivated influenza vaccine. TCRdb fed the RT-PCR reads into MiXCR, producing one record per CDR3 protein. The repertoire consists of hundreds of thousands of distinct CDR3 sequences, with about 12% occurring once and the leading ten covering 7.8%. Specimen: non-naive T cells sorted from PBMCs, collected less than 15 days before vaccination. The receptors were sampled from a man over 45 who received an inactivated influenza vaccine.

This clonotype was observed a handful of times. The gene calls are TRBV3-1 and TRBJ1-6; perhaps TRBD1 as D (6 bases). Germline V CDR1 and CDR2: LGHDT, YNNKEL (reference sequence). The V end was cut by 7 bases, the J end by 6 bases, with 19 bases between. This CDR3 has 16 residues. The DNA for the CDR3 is TGTGCCAGCACGAGGGGGACGGGGCTTCTTAATTCACCCCTCCACTTT. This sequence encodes CASTRGTGLLNSPLHF.

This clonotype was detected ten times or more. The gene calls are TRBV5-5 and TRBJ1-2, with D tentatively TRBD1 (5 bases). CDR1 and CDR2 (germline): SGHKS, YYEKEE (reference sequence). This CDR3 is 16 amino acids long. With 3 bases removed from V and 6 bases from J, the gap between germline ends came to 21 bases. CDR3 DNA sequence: TGTGCCAGCAGCTACATCTCAGGGCGAGGGAACCATGGCTACACCTTC. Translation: CASSYISGRGNHGYTF.

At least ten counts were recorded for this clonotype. CDR3 DNA: TGTGCCAGCAGTGAAGGGGGGGAAAATAATTCACCCCTCCACTTT. Its protein is CASSEGGENNSPLHF. The chain joins TRBV2 to TRBJ1-6, with D possibly TRBD1 on 5 matching bases. The length of the CDR3 is 15 residues. Trimming stripped 1 base from V and 5 bases from J, with 9 bases between. The germline V gene encodes CDR1 SNHLY and CDR2 FYNNEI.

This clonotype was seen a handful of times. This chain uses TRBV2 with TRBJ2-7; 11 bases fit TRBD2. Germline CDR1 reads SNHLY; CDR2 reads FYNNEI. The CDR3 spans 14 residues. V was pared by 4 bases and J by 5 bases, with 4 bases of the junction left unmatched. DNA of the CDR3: TGTGCCAGCAGTGCGACTAGCGGGATTCACGAGCAGTACTTC. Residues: CASSATSGIHEQYF.

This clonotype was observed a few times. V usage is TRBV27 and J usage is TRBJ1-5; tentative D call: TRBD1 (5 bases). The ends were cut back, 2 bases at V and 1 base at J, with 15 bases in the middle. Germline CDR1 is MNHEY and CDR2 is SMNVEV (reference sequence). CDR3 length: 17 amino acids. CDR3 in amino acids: CASSLIGGAESNQPQHF. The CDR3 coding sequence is TGTGCCAGCAGTTTAATAGGAGGGGCGGAAAGCAATCAGCCCCAGCATTTT.

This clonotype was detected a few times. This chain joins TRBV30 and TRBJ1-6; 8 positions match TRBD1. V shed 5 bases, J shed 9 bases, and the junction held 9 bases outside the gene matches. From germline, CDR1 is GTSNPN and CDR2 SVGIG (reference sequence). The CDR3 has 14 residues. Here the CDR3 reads CAWRTTGESSPLHF. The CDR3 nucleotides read TGTGCCTGGCGAACGACAGGGGAGAGTTCACCCCTCCACTTT. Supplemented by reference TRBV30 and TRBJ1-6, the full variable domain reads SQTIHQWPATLVQPVGSPLSLECTVEGTSNPNLYWYRQAAGRGLQLLFYSVGIGQISSEVPQNLSASRPQDRQFILSSKKLLLSDSGFYLCAWRTTGESSPLHFGNGTRLTVT.

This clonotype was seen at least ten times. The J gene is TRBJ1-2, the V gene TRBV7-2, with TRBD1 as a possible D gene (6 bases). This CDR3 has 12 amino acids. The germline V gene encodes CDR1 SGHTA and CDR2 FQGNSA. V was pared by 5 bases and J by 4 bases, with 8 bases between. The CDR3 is CASSQGTYGYTF. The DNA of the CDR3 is TGTGCCAGCAGCCAGGGGACCTATGGCTACACCTTC.

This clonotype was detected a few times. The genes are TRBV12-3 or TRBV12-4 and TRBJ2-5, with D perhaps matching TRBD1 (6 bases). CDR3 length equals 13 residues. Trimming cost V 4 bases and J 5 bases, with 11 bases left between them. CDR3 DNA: TGTGCCAGCAGTTCCAACAGGGTCGAGACCCAGTACTTC. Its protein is CASSSNRVETQYF.

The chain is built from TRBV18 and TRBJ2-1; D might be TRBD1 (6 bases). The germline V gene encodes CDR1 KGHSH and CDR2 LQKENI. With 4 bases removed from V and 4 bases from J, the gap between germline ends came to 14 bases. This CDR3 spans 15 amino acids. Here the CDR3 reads CASSRPADRYNEQFF. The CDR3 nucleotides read TGTGCCAGCTCACGACCCGCGGACAGATACAATGAGCAGTTCTTC.

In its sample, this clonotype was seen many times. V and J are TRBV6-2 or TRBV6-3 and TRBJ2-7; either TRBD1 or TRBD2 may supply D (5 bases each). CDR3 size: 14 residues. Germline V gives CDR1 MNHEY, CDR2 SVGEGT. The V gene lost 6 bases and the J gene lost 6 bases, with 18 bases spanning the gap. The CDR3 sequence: CASSHPGSHREQYF. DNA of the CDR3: TGTGCCAGCAGCCACCCAGGGAGTCATCGCGAGCAGTACTTC.

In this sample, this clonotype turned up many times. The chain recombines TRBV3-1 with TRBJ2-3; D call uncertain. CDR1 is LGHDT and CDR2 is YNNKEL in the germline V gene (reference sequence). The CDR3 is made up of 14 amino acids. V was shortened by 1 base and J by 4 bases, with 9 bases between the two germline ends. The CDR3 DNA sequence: TGTGCCAGCAGCCAAGGTACTACGGCAGATACGCAGTATTTT. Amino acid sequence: CASSQGTTADTQYF.

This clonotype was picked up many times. The CDR3 protein is CATSGGSTDTQYF. As DNA, the CDR3 is TGTGCCACCTCGGGGGGGAGCACAGATACGCAGTATTTT. The chain has TRBV24-1 and TRBJ2-3; 8 bases align to TRBD2. V lost 9 bases and J lost 0; bases outside the gene matches: 1. Germline V gene data show CDR1 as KGHDR and CDR2 as SFDVKD. The CDR3 is made up of 13 amino acids.

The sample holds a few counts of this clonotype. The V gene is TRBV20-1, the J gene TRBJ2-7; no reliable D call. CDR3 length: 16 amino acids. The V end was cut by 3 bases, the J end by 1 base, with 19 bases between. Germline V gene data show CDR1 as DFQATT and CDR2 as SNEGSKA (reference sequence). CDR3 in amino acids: CSARDLQSRGSYEQYF. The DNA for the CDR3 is TGCAGTGCTAGGGATCTCCAATCGCGTGGGTCCTACGAGCAGTACTTC.

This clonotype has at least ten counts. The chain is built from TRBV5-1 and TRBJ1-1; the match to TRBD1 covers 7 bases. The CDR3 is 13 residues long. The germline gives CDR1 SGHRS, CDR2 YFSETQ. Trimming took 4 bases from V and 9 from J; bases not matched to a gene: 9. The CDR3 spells CASSPARQGQAFF. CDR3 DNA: TGCGCCAGCAGCCCTGCCAGACAGGGTCAAGCTTTCTTT. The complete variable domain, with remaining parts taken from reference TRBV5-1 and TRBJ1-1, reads KAGVTQTPRYLIKTRGQQVTLSCSPISGHRSVSWYQQTPGQGLQFLFEYFSETQRNKGNFPGRFSGRQFSNSRSEMNVSTLELGDSALYLCASSPARQGQAFFGQGTRLTVV.

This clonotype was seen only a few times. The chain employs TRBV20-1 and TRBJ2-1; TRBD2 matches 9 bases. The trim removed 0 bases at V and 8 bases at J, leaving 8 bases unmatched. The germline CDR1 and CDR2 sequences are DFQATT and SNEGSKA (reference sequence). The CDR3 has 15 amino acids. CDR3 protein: CSARDVVAGVDEQFF. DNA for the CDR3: TGCAGTGCTAGAGATGTGGTAGCGGGAGTCGATGAGCAGTTCTTC.

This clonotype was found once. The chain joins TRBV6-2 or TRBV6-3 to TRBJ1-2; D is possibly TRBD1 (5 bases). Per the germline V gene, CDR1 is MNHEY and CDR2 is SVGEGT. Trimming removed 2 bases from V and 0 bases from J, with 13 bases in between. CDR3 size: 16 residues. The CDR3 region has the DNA TGTGCCAGCAGTTACCTAGTGGGGGATCCTAACTATGGCTACACCTTC. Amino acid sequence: CASSYLVGDPNYGYTF.

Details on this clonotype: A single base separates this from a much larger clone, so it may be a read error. The CDR3 reads CASSPKTGYFIGELFF. In nucleotides, the CDR3 is TGTGCCAGCAGCCCTAAGACAGGATACTTCATCGGGGAGCTGTTTTTT. V and J are TRBV14 and TRBJ2-2; the D gene is possibly TRBD1 (6 bases). V lost 4 bases, J lost 7 bases, and 19 bases lay in between. From germline, CDR1 is SGHDN and CDR2 FVKESK. The length of the CDR3 is 16 residues.

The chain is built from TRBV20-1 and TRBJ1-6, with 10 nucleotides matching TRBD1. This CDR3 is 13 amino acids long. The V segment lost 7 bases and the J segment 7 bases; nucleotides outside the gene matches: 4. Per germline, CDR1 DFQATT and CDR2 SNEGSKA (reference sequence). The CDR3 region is CSVPGQGNSPLHF. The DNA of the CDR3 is TGCAGTGTCCCGGGACAGGGGAATTCACCCCTCCACTTT.

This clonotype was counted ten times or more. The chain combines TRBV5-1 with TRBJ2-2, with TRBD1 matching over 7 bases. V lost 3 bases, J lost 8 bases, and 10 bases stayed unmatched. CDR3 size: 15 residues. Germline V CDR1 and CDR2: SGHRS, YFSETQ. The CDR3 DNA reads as TGCGCCAGCAGCTCTTCCGGGACAGCGAAAGGGGAGCTGTTTTTT. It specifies CASSSSGTAKGELFF.

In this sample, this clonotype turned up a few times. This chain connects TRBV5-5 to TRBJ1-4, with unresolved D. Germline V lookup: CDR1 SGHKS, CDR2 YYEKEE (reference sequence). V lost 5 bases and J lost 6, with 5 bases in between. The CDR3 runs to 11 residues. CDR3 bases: TGTGCCAGCAGTTCGTATGAAAAACTGTTTTTT. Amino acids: CASSSYEKLFF.

For the CDR3, the DNA is TGTGCCAGCAGTTCCCCAGGCGAGGGCTCCTACAATGAGCAGTTCTTC. Its translation: CASSSPGEGSYNEQFF. The chain links TRBV28 to TRBJ2-1; tentative D call: TRBD2 (5 bases). This CDR3 is built from 16 residues. Germline V gives CDR1 MDHEN, CDR2 SYDVKM. Trimming shortened V by 4 bases and J by 0 bases, and 13 bases separated the two germline ends.

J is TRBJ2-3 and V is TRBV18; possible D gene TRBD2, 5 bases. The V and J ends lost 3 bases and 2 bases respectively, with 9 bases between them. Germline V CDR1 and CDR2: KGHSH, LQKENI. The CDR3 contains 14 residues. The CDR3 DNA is TGTGCCAGCTCACCTACTAGAACCACAGATACGCAGTATTTT. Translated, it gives CASSPTRTTDTQYF. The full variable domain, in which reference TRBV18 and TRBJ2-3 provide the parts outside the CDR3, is NAGVMQNPRHLVRRRGQEARLRCSPMKGHSHVYWYRQLPEEGLKFMVYLQKENIIDESGMPKERFSAEFPKEGPSILRIQQVVRGDSAAYFCASSPTRTTDTQYFGPGTRLTVL.

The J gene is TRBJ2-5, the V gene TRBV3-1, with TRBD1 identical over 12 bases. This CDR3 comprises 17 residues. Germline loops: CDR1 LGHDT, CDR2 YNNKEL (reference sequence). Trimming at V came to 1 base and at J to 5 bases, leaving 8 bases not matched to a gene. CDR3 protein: CASSQVRRDRGQETQYF. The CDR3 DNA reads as TGTGCCAGCAGCCAAGTTCGACGGGACAGGGGGCAGGAGACCCAGTACTTC.

The CDR3, as DNA: TGTGCCAGCAGTTTAGGGACGCTAGCGGGGCTAGGGGAGACCCAGTACTTC. Its translation is CASSLGTLAGLGETQYF. This chain connects TRBV12-3 or TRBV12-4 to TRBJ2-5; TRBD2 matches at 9 bases. V trimming: 1 base; J trimming: 5 bases; junction bases outside the gene matches: 11. This CDR3 contains 17 residues.

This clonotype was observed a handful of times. The CDR3 spells CASSVGTESYQTQYF. CDR3 nucleotides: TGTGCCAGCAGCGTTGGGACCGAGAGTTACCAGACCCAGTACTTC. This chain joins TRBV5-6 and TRBJ2-5, with D possibly called TRBD1 or TRBD2 (5 bases each). V was trimmed by 4 bases and J by 6 bases, leaving 19 bases between them. From germline, CDR1 is SGHDT and CDR2 YYEEEE. CDR3 length equals 15 residues.